The 27 T cell receptor beta chains presented below share a single source sample, sequenced in a study of blood T cell repertoires in COVID-19. Some clones are missing from TCRdb's copy, which holds only in-frame ones; the method was immunoSEQ multiplex PCR. Among roughly 180,000 clones listed, over 70% were seen once. What was sequenced was PBMCs or T cells enriched from blood (not recorded which). These receptors originate from a woman aged 60-75 years who had recovered from COVID-19.

This chain connects TRBV5-1 to TRBJ1-3; D remains unclear. The CDR3 sequence is 15 residues long. Germline loops: CDR1 SGHRS, CDR2 YFSETQ. Trimming cost V 3 bases and J 0 bases, with 10 bases left between them. The CDR3, as DNA: TGCGCCAGCAGCTCCACAGCATTCTCTGGAAACACCATATATTTT. This encodes CASSSTAFSGNTIYF.

Only one count was recorded for this clone. This chain uses TRBV29-1 with TRBJ2-5; 9 bases are shared with TRBD1. V lost 6 bases to trimming and J lost 3 bases; unmatched junction nucleotides: 5. Germline CDR1 is SQVTM and CDR2 is ANQGSEA. This CDR3 is built from 13 residues. CDR3 loop: CSVKGTGKETQYF. The CDR3 DNA is TGCAGCGTCAAGGGGACAGGGAAAGAGACCCAGTACTTC.

This chain links TRBV30 with TRBJ1-4, with 8 positions matching TRBD1. Germline lookup yields CDR1 GTSNPN and CDR2 SVGIG (reference sequence). The CDR3 runs 14 residues. V dropped 1 base and J dropped 8; count of bases not matched to a gene: 6. CDR3 coding DNA: TGTGCCTGGAGTGGACGACAGGGGAACGAAAAACTGTTTTTT. Translated: CAWSGRQGNEKLFF.

The V and J genes are TRBV7-9 and TRBJ2-7; perhaps TRBD1 as D (6 bases). Trimming removed 6 bases from V and 6 bases from J, with 12 bases in between. This CDR3 region has 12 residues. Germline CDR1 and CDR2: SEHNR and FQNEAQ (reference sequence). This CDR3 reads CASRYRVGEQYF. CDR3 DNA sequence: TGTGCCAGCAGATACAGGGTAGGCGAGCAGTACTTC.

Here the CDR3 reads CASSPISGTGNYEQYF. Here the CDR3 DNA reads TGTGCCAGCTCACCAATCTCCGGGACAGGGAACTACGAGCAGTACTTC. This chain uses TRBV18 with TRBJ2-7; 9 bases align to TRBD1. Germline CDR1 KGHSH, CDR2 LQKENI. J lost 3 bases, V lost 2 bases, and 8 bases had no gene match. This CDR3 is 16 amino acids long.

This clone was seen a single time. The gene calls are TRBV20-1 and TRBJ2-1, with 8 nucleotides matching TRBD2. Trimming took 3 bases from V and 4 from J; bases not matched to a gene: 8. CDR3 length equals 15 residues. Germline V CDR1 and CDR2: DFQATT, SNEGSKA (reference sequence). The CDR3 is CSASRPAGAYNEQFF. In DNA, the CDR3 is TGCAGTGCTAGTCGTCCAGCGGGGGCGTACAATGAGCAGTTCTTC.

This chain uses TRBV2 with TRBJ2-1; the match to TRBD1 covers 11 bases. This CDR3 contains 17 residues. The germline gives CDR1 SNHLY, CDR2 FYNNEI. Germline trimming cut 3 bases from V and 5 bases from J; bases unmatched to any gene: 9. The CDR3, as DNA: TGTGCCAGCAGTGACCTTCGCGGACAGGGGGCGAACAATGAGCAGTTCTTC. Translated: CASSDLRGQGANNEQFF.

This clone was observed a single time. Sequence at one end of the junction differs from germline and may be a read error. The J gene is TRBJ2-7, the V gene TRBV7-8, with 9 nucleotides matching TRBD1. Germline V gene data show CDR1 as SGHVS and CDR2 as FQNEAQ. This CDR3 is 14 amino acids long. DNA of the CDR3: TGTGCCAGCAGCTCCTTTATACAGGGGGCAACTATAAACTTC. It encodes CASSSFIQGATINF.

This clone was counted once. The chain joins TRBV6-1 to TRBJ2-3; D perhaps matches TRBD1 (5 bases). Per the germline V gene, CDR1 is MNHNS and CDR2 is SASEGT. V was shortened by 3 bases and J by 0 bases, with 7 bases between the two germline ends. This CDR3 has 14 residues. The CDR3 sequence is CASSETASTDTQYF. The DNA for the CDR3 is TGTGCCAGCAGTGAGACAGCTAGCACAGATACGCAGTATTTT.

The chain carries TRBV18 and TRBJ1-1; the D gene is possibly TRBD1 (5 bases). The CDR3 covers 15 residues. The germline CDR1 and CDR2 sequences are KGHSH and LQKENI. V lost 2 bases and J 2 bases, leaving 12 bases between the germline ends. The CDR3 here is CASSPGTGGNTEAFF. CDR3 DNA sequence: TGTGCCAGCTCACCAGGAACAGGTGGAAACACTGAAGCTTTCTTT.

The rearrangement uses TRBV28 and TRBJ2-4, with TRBD2 identical over 8 bases. The CDR3 is 13 residues long. Trimming removed 7 bases from V and 8 bases from J; junction bases left unmatched: 7. Germline CDR1 and CDR2: MDHEN and SYDVKM. CDR3 residues: CASIPSGRDIQYF. As DNA, the CDR3 is TGTGCCAGCATCCCAAGCGGGAGAGACATTCAGTACTTC.

V is TRBV10-1 and J is TRBJ2-1, with TRBD2 identical over 11 bases. This CDR3 spans 16 amino acids. V gave up 0 bases and J gave up 8 bases; unmatched junction bases: 6. CDR1 and CDR2 from the germline V gene are WNHNN and SYGVQD (reference sequence). Written as DNA, the CDR3 is TGCGCCAGCAGTGAGTCTAGCGGGAGGGCCGCGGATGAGCAGTTCTTC. It encodes CASSESSGRAADEQFF.

The CDR3 DNA follows: TGTGCCAGCAGCCAAGGCACAGGGATCGGGGAGCTGTTTTTT. Encoded protein: CASSQGTGIGELFF. The V and J genes are TRBV3-1 (or the pseudogene TRBV3-2) and TRBJ2-2; D may be TRBD1 (6 bases). From germline, CDR1 is LGHDT and CDR2 YNNKEL (reference sequence). V gave up 1 base and J gave up 7 bases, with 10 bases separating them. The CDR3 has 14 residues.

This clone has more than one count but fewer than ten. The chain has TRBV12-1 and TRBJ1-2; the tabulated D call, TRBD1, remains unverified against the DNA. TRBV12-1 is termed a pseudogene. The CDR3 runs to 14 residues. CDR3 bases: TGTGCCAGGCGTGGGGACAGGGATAACTATGGCTACACCTTC. Translation gives CARRGDRDNYGYTF.

This chain uses TRBV9 with TRBJ1-3, with 7 bases fitting TRBD1. Germline lookup yields CDR1 SGDLS and CDR2 YYNGEE. Losses at the gene ends were 2 bases for V and 2 bases for J; bases not matched to a gene: 4. The CDR3 consists of 15 residues. In nucleotides, the CDR3 is TGTGCCAGCAGCGTGGCAGGGGGACCTGGAAACACCATATATTTT. It is translated as CASSVAGGPGNTIYF.

The V call is TRBV6-5, the J call TRBJ2-1; 10 bases line up with TRBD1. V was pared by 8 bases and J by 9 bases, with 10 bases of the junction left unmatched. The CDR3 is 14 residues long. Germline lookup yields CDR1 MNHEY and CDR2 SVGAGI. The CDR3 sequence is CASSTRGQGSEQFF. Written as DNA, the CDR3 is TGTGCCAGCTCAACGCGGGGACAGGGGAGTGAGCAGTTCTTC.

The chain joins TRBV28 to TRBJ2-7; TRBD2 matches 11 bases. The CDR3 extends over 14 amino acids. CDR1 is MDHEN and CDR2 is SYDVKM in the germline V gene. V lost 7 bases and J lost 4; bases outside the gene matches: 6. The CDR3, as DNA: TGTGCCAGCAAGACTAGCGGGATAGGGTACGAGCAGTACTTC. Protein product: CASKTSGIGYEQYF. Based on the CDR3 plus reference TRBV28 and TRBJ2-7, the full variable domain is DVKVTQSSRYLVKRTGEKVFLECVQDMDHENMFWYRQDPGLGLRLIYFSYDVKMKEKGDIPEGYSVSREKKERFSLILESASTNQTSMYLCASKTSGIGYEQYFGPGTRLTVT.

The chain couples TRBV6-4 to TRBJ2-3, with a weak D call TRBD2 (6 bases). The germline V gene encodes CDR1 MRHNA and CDR2 SNTAGT. Trimming took 6 bases from V and 5 from J, leaving 18 bases between them. This CDR3 is 15 amino acids long. CDR3 coding DNA: TGTGCCAGCAGCCGGGACTTCCGATCGGGAGATACGCAGTATTTT. This encodes CASSRDFRSGDTQYF.

The CDR3 DNA reads as TGTGCCAGCAGCGTAAACTCGTACTACGAGCAGTACTTC. Translated, it gives CASSVNSYYEQYF. The chain carries TRBV5-5 and TRBJ2-7; no firm D call. The CDR3 runs to 13 residues. Trimming cost V 4 bases and J 3 bases, with 11 bases left between them. CDR1 SGHKS and CDR2 YYEKEE come from the germline V gene (reference sequence).

This clone occurred once. V usage is TRBV10-2 and J usage is TRBJ2-3; TRBD1 agrees at 7 bases. The CDR3 loop spans 15 amino acids. Per the germline V gene, CDR1 is WSHSY and CDR2 is SAAADI. Trimming took 6 bases from V and 1 from J; bases not matched to a gene: 7. CDR3 DNA: TGCGCCAGCAGCCTCAGACAGGGAGGCACAGATACGCAGTATTTT. This gives the protein CASSLRQGGTDTQYF.

This clone showed up just once. In the same sample, other DNA sequences code for this CDR3. The V and J genes are TRBV29-1 and TRBJ2-3, with a weak D call TRBD1 (5 bases). V gave up 6 bases and J gave up 0 bases, with 7 bases separating them. Germline values: CDR1 SQVTM, CDR2 ANQGSEA. The CDR3 sequence is 12 residues long. The CDR3, as DNA: TGCAGCGTGACAGATAGCACAGATACGCAGTATTTT. It specifies CSVTDSTDTQYF.

This sequence joins TRBV30 and TRBJ1-6, with a weak D call TRBD1 (5 bases). CDR3 length equals 13 residues. Per the germline V gene, CDR1 is GTSNPN and CDR2 is SVGIG (reference sequence). Trimming pared 5 bases from V and 10 bases from J, leaving 15 bases between. CDR3 in DNA: TGTGCCTGGGATCCCCAGGGAGGGTCACCCCTCCACTTT. This sequence encodes CAWDPQGGSPLHF.

This chain uses TRBV7-8 with TRBJ1-2; 9 bases map to TRBD1. The CDR3 contains 13 residues. Germline V gene data show CDR1 as SGHVS and CDR2 as FQNEAQ. Trimming at V came to 5 bases and at J to 6 bases, leaving 4 bases not matched to a gene. CDR3 nucleotides: TGTGCCAGCAGCCCCGGGACAGGGAATGGCTACACCTTC. The encoded protein is CASSPGTGNGYTF.

This rearrangement joins TRBV7-9 to TRBJ2-2, with 10 positions matching TRBD2. V was pared by 2 bases and J by 1 base, with 7 bases of the junction left unmatched. Germline V lookup: CDR1 SEHNR, CDR2 FQNEAQ (reference sequence). The CDR3 length is 18 residues. In DNA form, the CDR3 reads TGTGCCAGCAGCTTACCCTCAAGACTAGCGGGGAACACCGGGGAGCTGTTTTTT. The encoded protein is CASSLPSRLAGNTGELFF.

This chain connects TRBV19 to TRBJ2-7; 8 bases are shared with TRBD2. The germline CDR1 and CDR2 sequences are LNHDA and SQIVND (reference sequence). The length of the CDR3 is 14 residues. The V gene end was trimmed by 4 bases and the J gene end by 3 bases; junction bases not matched to a gene: 5. CDR3 bases: TGTGCCAGTAGTAGCGGGAGGACGCACTACGAGCAGTACTTC. This translates into CASSSGRTHYEQYF.

About this clone: At one boundary the junction diverges from the germline segment, which might be a read error. V gene TRBV10-1 combines with J gene TRBJ1-3; D might be TRBD1 (5 bases). The CDR3 totals 13 residues. Per germline, CDR1 WNHNN and CDR2 SYGVQD (reference sequence). CDR3 loop: CASSESARGSLNF. CDR3 DNA sequence: TGCGCCAGCAGTGAGTCGGCACGGGGGAGCCTGAATTTT.

CDR3 region: CASSQDGGYGYTF. The CDR3 nucleotides are TGCGCCAGCAGCCAAGACGGAGGCTATGGCTACACCTTC. The J gene is TRBJ1-2, the V gene TRBV4-1; unclear D gene. Germline CDR1 and CDR2: MGHRA and YSYEKL. Trimming removed 0 bases at V and 4 bases at J, with 6 bases between. The CDR3 runs 13 residues.